This section outlines one T cell receptor beta chain sequence together with its context. The antigen is undetermined. This entry is derived from a study of cytomegalovirus exposure and HLA in healthy donors. Whole-study results and caveats: Some highly shared sequence variants likely arose as a pipeline artifact. TRBV6-2, TRBV6-3 and some other V segments were unresolvable in 87-base-pair reads.

The CDR3 loop spans 15 amino acids. CDR1 and CDR2 from the germline V gene are ENHRY and SYGVKD. Germline trimming cut 7 bases from V and 0 bases from J; bases unmatched to any gene: 5. PCR used 60 Vbeta primers and 13 Jbeta primers. Sequencing was performed with immunoSEQ multiplex PCR; in TCRdb, only in-frame clones are kept and a portion is missing. The sample has 150,000 to 250,000 clones; 70% to 80% are singletons. This receptor was taken from a young woman in good health and CMV-seropositive. This rearrangement joins TRBV10-3 to TRBJ2-3, with 9 bases identical to TRBD1. Specimen: PBMCs. The CDR3 DNA follows: TGTGCCATCACCCCCGGGACAGGGAGCACAGATACGCAGTATTTT. Translation: CAITPGTGSTDTQYF.